A single sample gave rise to the 18 T cell receptor beta chains below, sequenced in a study of OX40 agonist ivuxolimab in advanced cancers. Method: immunoSEQ multiplex PCR; TCRdb's copy keeps in-frame clones and lacks some. The profile shows some 97,000 clones, around 90% of them singletons. Here the sequenced sample was CD4+ or CD8+ T cells sorted from blood, taken in a trial of the OX40 agonist ivuxolimab. The source of these receptors is an adult with an advanced solid tumor such as melanoma, head and neck, liver or kidney cancer.

This chain uses TRBV15 with TRBJ2-3, with TRBD2 matching over 12 bases. Germline V gene lookup returns CDR1 LNHNV and CDR2 YYDKDF (reference sequence). The CDR3 is 16 residues long. V was clipped by 6 bases and J by 2 bases; unmatched bases: 6. The CDR3 bases are TGTGCCACCAGTGGTCTAGCGGGGGGGTACACAGATACGCAGTATTTT. Its protein product is CATSGLAGGYTDTQYF.

The chain carries TRBV9 and TRBJ2-1; 7 nucleotides match TRBD2. With 0 bases clipped from V and 5 bases from J, the junction kept 8 bases outside the gene matches. There are 16 residues in the CDR3. CDR1 is SGDLS, CDR2 YYNGEE, per germline. CDR3 nucleotides: TGTGCCAGCAGCGTAGGACCTGGGACTACAGACAATGAGCAGTTCTTC. It is translated as CASSVGPGTTDNEQFF.

This clone was detected a few times. This chain joins TRBV9 and TRBJ2-5, with D unresolved. The CDR3 covers 15 residues. Germline assignment: CDR1 SGDLS and CDR2 YYNGEE. V shed 4 bases and J shed 1 base, with 14 bases lying between them. This CDR3 reads CASSTSVQVQETQYF. The CDR3, as DNA: TGTGCCAGCAGCACGTCCGTCCAGGTCCAAGAGACCCAGTACTTC. Drawing the rest from reference TRBV9 and TRBJ2-5, the complete variable domain is DSGVTQTPKHLITATGQRVTLRCSPRSGDLSVYWYQQSLDQGLQFLIQYYNGEERAKGNILERFSAQQFPDLHSELNLSSLELGDSALYFCASSTSVQVQETQYFGPGTRLLVL.

V usage is TRBV28 and J usage is TRBJ2-1, with TRBD2 matching 8 bases. Germline-derived CDR1 and CDR2 are MDHEN and SYDVKM. V gave up 4 bases and J gave up 6 bases; unmatched junction bases: 11. This CDR3 spans 16 amino acids. The CDR3 sequence: CASSSPRVAGSNEQFF. In DNA form, the CDR3 reads TGTGCCAGCAGTTCCCCCAGGGTAGCGGGAAGCAATGAGCAGTTCTTC.

The chain employs TRBV2 and TRBJ2-5, with 12 bases that match TRBD2. With V trimmed by 1 base and J by 4 bases, 4 bases remained unmatched. Looked up from germline, CDR1 is SNHLY and CDR2 is FYNNEI. The CDR3 contains 16 residues. Written as DNA, the CDR3 is TGTGCCAGCAGTGAAGGGCTAGCGGGAGGGGGAGAGACCCAGTACTTC. Amino acid sequence: CASSEGLAGGGETQYF.

The gene calls are TRBV30 and TRBJ1-2; no firm D call. Trimming removed 6 bases at V and 2 bases at J, with 13 bases between. Germline V lookup: CDR1 GTSNPN, CDR2 SVGIG (reference sequence). This CDR3 has 13 amino acids. This chain's CDR3 is CACWTNENYGYTF. DNA for the CDR3: TGTGCCTGTTGGACCAACGAGAACTATGGCTACACCTTC.

The J gene is TRBJ1-4, the V gene TRBV5-1, with a weak D call TRBD1 (6 bases). Germline V gives CDR1 SGHRS, CDR2 YFSETQ. The CDR3 consists of 16 residues. V was trimmed by 4 bases and J by 1 base, leaving 14 bases between them. CDR3 bases: TGCGCCAGCAGCCCCCTCCCGGGACAAACTAATGAAAAACTGTTTTTT. The encoded protein is CASSPLPGQTNEKLFF.

The chain is built from TRBV29-1 and TRBJ1-5, with D unresolved. The CDR3 has 11 amino acids. From germline, CDR1 is SQVTM and CDR2 ANQGSEA. Between the trimmed V and J ends, which lost 4 bases and 8 bases, there was a span of 9 bases. In DNA, the CDR3 is TGCAGCGTTGGGACTGCAGAGCCCCAGCATTTT. Amino acids: CSVGTAEPQHF.

The V gene is TRBV30, the J gene TRBJ2-7; D remains ambiguous. V lost 0 bases and J lost 4, with 13 bases in between. The CDR3 has 14 residues. In germline, CDR1 is GTSNPN, CDR2 SVGIG (reference sequence). The CDR3 region is CAWSVHNAVYEQYF. CDR3 in DNA: TGTGCCTGGAGTGTACATAACGCCGTTTACGAGCAGTACTTC.

The chain combines TRBV5-1 with TRBJ2-7; 7 bases match TRBD2. There are 15 residues in the CDR3. The germline V gene has CDR1 SGHRS and CDR2 YFSETQ. Unmatched junction bases numbered 15, after V lost 9 bases and J lost 3 bases. The CDR3 loop is CATSPTASGIYEQYF. CDR3 nucleotides: TGCGCCACCTCACCCACGGCTAGCGGAATCTACGAGCAGTACTTC.

The table lists this clone with a few counts. V gene TRBV2 combines with J gene TRBJ1-5; D is unresolved. CDR3 length: 14 amino acids. V was cut by 0 bases and J by 6 bases, with 9 bases left in between. From germline, CDR1 is SNHLY and CDR2 FYNNEI. CDR3 in DNA: TGTGCCAGCAGTGAAGCGCGAGGACGTCAGCCCCAGCATTTT. This sequence encodes CASSEARGRQPQHF.

This chain links TRBV27 with TRBJ2-7; 8 nucleotides line up with TRBD2. This CDR3 has 14 amino acids. Germline loops: CDR1 MNHEY, CDR2 SMNVEV (reference sequence). V was clipped by 10 bases and J by 2 bases; unmatched bases: 10. As DNA, the CDR3 is TGTGCCACCCGACGGGGGGGAGGCCCCTACGAGCAGTACTTC. Residues: CATRRGGGPYEQYF.

The V gene is TRBV4-2, the J gene TRBJ2-1, with 15 bases matching TRBD2. Per the germline V gene, CDR1 is LGHNA and CDR2 is YNFKEQ. The CDR3 consists of 18 residues. Trimming at V came to 2 bases and at J to 7 bases, leaving 9 bases not matched to a gene. CDR3 amino acids: CASSQLRTSGGAWNEQFF. DNA of the CDR3: TGTGCCAGCAGCCAACTTAGGACTAGCGGGGGGGCCTGGAATGAGCAGTTCTTC.

In its sample, this clone was seen once. This chain connects TRBV5-1 to TRBJ2-3, with D perhaps TRBD1 or TRBD2 (5 bases each). The germline V gene has CDR1 SGHRS and CDR2 YFSETQ. The CDR3 has 16 amino acids. The V and J ends lost 0 bases and 6 bases respectively, with 17 bases between them. CDR3 coding DNA: TGCGCCAGCAGCTTGGCCGAGAGGGGTTCGGGGGATACGCAGTATTTT. Translated: CASSLAERGSGDTQYF.

The chain links TRBV5-1 to TRBJ2-7; 9 bases map to TRBD2. The CDR3 consists of 16 residues. Germline assignment: CDR1 SGHRS and CDR2 YFSETQ. J gave up 0 bases and V 0 bases, and 4 bases lay outside the gene matches. CDR3 residues: CASSLGGSGSSYEQYF. For the CDR3, the DNA is TGCGCCAGCAGCTTGGGAGGTAGCGGGAGCTCCTACGAGCAGTACTTC.

V and J are TRBV6-1 and TRBJ2-2, with a weak D call TRBD1 (6 bases). The V gene's germline CDR1 is MNHNS and CDR2 SASEGT. Trimming took off 6 bases at V and 8 bases at J, with 16 bases between the two ends. CDR3 length: 14 residues. The CDR3 protein is CASRTEGVLGELFF. The DNA of the CDR3 is TGTGCCAGCAGGACAGAGGGGGTTTTGGGGGAGCTGTTTTTT.

V is TRBV7-8 and J is TRBJ2-5; D remains ambiguous. The end of the DNA fits TRBJ2-7 better, so the J call may be wrong. Germline lookup yields CDR1 SGHVS and CDR2 FQNEAQ. This CDR3 region has 14 residues. The CDR3 DNA reads as TGTGCCAGCAGCTTAGCGGCCACAACCTACGAGCAGTACTTC. Translated, it gives CASSLAATTYEQYF.

CDR3 sequence: CSGLVGEKLFF. CDR3 DNA: TGCAGCGGGCTGGTCGGGGAAAAACTGTTTTTT. The gene calls are TRBV29-1 and TRBJ1-4, with no clear D. Trimming shortened V by 7 bases and J by 8 bases, and 11 bases separated the two germline ends. The CDR3 is 11 residues long. CDR1 is SQVTM and CDR2 is ANQGSEA in the germline V gene. The whole variable domain, remainder taken from reference TRBV29-1 and TRBJ1-4, is SAVISQKPSRDICQRGTSLTIQCQVDSQVTMMFWYRQQPGQSLTLIATANQGSEATYESGFVIDKFPISRPNLTFSTLTVSNMSPEDSSIYLCSGLVGEKLFFGSGTQLSVL.